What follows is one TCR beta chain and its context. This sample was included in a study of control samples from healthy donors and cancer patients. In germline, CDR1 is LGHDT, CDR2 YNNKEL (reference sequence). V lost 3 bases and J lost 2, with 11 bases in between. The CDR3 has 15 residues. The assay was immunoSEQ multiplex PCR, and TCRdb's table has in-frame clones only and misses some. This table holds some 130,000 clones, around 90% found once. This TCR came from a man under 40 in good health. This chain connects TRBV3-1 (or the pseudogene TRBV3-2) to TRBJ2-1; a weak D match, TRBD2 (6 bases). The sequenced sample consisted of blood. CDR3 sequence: CASSHGLAPYNEQFF. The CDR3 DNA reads TGTGCCAGCAGCCATGGCCTAGCGCCCTACAATGAGCAGTTCTTC.